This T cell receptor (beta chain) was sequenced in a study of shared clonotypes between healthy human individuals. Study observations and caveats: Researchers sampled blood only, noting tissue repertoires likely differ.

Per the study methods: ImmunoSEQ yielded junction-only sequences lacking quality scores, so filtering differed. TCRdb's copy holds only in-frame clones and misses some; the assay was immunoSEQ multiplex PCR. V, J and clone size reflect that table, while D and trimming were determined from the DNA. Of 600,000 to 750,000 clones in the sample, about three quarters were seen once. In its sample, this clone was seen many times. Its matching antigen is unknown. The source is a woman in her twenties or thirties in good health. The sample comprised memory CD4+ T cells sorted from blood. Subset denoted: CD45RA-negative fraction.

DNA for the CDR3: TGTGCCACCAGCAGAGCGGTAGCGGGAGCTGGTCGGGAGACCCAGTACTTC. Its protein is CATSRAVAGAGRETQYF. The rearrangement links TRBV15 to TRBJ2-5; 9 bases line up with TRBD2. The germline gives CDR1 LNHNV, CDR2 YYDKDF (reference sequence). The CDR3 consists of 17 residues. V was clipped by 1 base and J by 5 bases; unmatched bases: 11.